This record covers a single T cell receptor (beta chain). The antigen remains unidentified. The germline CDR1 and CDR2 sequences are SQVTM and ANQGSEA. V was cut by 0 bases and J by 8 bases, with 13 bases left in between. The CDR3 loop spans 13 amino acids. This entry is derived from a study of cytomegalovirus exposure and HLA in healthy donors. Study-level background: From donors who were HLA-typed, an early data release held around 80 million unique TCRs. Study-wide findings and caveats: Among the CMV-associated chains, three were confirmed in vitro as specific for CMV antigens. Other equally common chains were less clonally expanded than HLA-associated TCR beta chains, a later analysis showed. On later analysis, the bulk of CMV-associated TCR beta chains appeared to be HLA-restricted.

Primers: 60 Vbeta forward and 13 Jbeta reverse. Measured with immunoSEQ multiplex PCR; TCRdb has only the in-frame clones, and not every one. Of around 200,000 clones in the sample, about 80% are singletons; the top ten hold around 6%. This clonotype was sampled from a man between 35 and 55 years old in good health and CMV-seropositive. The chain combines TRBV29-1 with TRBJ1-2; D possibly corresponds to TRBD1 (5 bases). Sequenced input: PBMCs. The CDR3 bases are TGCAGCGTTGAAGATCAGGGAACTGCGGGCTACACCTTC. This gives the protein CSVEDQGTAGYTF. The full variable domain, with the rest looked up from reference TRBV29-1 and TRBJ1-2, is SAVISQKPSRDICQRGTSLTIQCQVDSQVTMMFWYRQQPGQSLTLIATANQGSEATYESGFVIDKFPISRPNLTFSTLTVSNMSPEDSSIYLCSVEDQGTAGYTFGSGTRLTVV.